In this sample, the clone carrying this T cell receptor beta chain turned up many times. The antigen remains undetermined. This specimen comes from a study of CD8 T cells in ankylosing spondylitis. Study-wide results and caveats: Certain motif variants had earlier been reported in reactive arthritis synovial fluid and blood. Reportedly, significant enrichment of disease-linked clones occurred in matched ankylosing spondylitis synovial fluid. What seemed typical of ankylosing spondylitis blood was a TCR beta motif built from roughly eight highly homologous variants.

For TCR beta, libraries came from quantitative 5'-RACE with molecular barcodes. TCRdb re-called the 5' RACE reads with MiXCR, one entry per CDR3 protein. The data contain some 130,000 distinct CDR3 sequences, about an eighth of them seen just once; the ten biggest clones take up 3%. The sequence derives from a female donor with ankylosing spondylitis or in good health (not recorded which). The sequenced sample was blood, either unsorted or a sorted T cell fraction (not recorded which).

The CDR3 bases are TGTGCCAGCAGCCCGGGGTCCGGATCCTACAATGAGCAGTTCTTC. Translated, it gives CASSPGSGSYNEQFF. This sequence joins TRBV7-2 and TRBJ2-1, with D perhaps TRBD2 (5 bases). Per germline, CDR1 SGHTA and CDR2 FQGNSA. The V end lost 5 bases, the J end lost 1 base, and 12 bases lay between the germline ends. The CDR3 runs to 15 residues.